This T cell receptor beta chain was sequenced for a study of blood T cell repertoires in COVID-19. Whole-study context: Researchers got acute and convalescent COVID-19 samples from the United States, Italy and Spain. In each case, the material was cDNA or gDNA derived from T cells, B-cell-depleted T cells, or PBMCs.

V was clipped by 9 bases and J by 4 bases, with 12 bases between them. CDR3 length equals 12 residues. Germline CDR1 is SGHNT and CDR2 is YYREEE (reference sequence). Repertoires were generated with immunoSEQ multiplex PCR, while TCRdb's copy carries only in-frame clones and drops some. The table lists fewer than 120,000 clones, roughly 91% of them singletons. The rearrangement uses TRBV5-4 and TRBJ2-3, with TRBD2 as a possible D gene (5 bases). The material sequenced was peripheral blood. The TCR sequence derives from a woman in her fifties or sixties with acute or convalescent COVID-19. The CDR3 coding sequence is TGTGCCAACGGACTGGAGGCAGATACGCAGTATTTT. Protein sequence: CANGLEADTQYF.